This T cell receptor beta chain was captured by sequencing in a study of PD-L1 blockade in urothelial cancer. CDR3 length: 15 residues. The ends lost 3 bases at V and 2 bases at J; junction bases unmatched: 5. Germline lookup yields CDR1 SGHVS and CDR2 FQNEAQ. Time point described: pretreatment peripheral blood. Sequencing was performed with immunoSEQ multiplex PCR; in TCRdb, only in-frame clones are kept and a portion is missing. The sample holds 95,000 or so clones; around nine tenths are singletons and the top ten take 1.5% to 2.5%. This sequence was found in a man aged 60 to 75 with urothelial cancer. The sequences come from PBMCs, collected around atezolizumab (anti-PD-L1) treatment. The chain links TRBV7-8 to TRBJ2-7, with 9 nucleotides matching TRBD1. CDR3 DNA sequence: TGTGCCAGCAGCTTCCTGGACAGGGGAACCTACGAGCAGTACTTC. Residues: CASSFLDRGTYEQYF.